The 11 T cell receptor beta chains below all came from one sample that was sequenced in a study of blood T cell repertoires in COVID-19. Measured with immunoSEQ multiplex PCR; TCRdb has only the in-frame clones, and not every one. The table has fewer than 250,000 clones, about 90% seen once. The sequenced material came from PBMCs or T cells enriched from blood (not recorded which). These TCRs come from a woman in her twenties or thirties who had been exposed to COVID-19.

This clone showed up just a few times. The chain recombines TRBV12-3 or TRBV12-4 with TRBJ1-2, with D perhaps matching TRBD1 (6 bases). V was clipped by 6 bases and J by 6 bases, with 11 bases between them. The CDR3 runs to 12 residues. The CDR3 DNA reads as TGTGCCAGCAGCCGACAGGAGAATGGCTACACCTTC. It yields the protein CASSRQENGYTF.

The V gene is TRBV19, the J gene TRBJ2-5, with TRBD2 matching 10 bases. The germline CDR1 and CDR2 sequences are LNHDA and SQIVND (reference sequence). This CDR3 is 16 amino acids long. V dropped 2 bases and J dropped 2; count of bases not matched to a gene: 5. Written as DNA, the CDR3 is TGTGCCAGTAGTATATTAAGCGGGAGGGGTCAAGAGACCCAGTACTTC. The encoded protein is CASSILSGRGQETQYF.

This chain joins TRBV3-1 (or the pseudogene TRBV3-2) and TRBJ2-1, with a weak D call TRBD2 (5 bases). Trimming shortened V by 0 bases and J by 14 bases, and 14 bases separated the two germline ends. Per the germline V gene, CDR1 is LGHDT and CDR2 is YNNKEL (reference sequence). This CDR3 comprises 13 residues. Here the CDR3 DNA reads TGTGCCAGCAGCCAAGATTTTGGGGAGACGAAGTTCTTC. Amino acids: CASSQDFGETKFF.

J is TRBJ2-1 and V is TRBV5-1, with 9 nucleotides matching TRBD2. CDR1 is SGHRS, CDR2 YFSETQ, per germline. J gave up 4 bases and V 4 bases, and 6 bases lay outside the gene matches. The CDR3 contains 15 residues. The CDR3: CASSEVAGEYNEQFF. As DNA, the CDR3 is TGCGCCAGCAGCGAAGTAGCGGGAGAATACAATGAGCAGTTCTTC.

The chain recombines TRBV19 with TRBJ2-1; 7 bases map to TRBD1. Germline-derived CDR1 and CDR2 are LNHDA and SQIVND (reference sequence). V shed 2 bases, J shed 4 bases, and the junction held 5 bases outside the gene matches. This CDR3 has 15 residues. CDR3 protein: CASSIKGTVYNEQFF. CDR3 DNA: TGTGCCAGTAGTATAAAAGGGACAGTATACAATGAGCAGTTCTTC.

V is TRBV7-9 and J is TRBJ1-4, with D possibly TRBD1 on 6 matching bases. Trimming left V 4 bases short and J 5 bases short, with 8 bases between. The CDR3 is made up of 13 amino acids. The germline CDR1 and CDR2 sequences are SEHNR and FQNEAQ (reference sequence). CDR3 loop: CASSSQGNEKLFF. CDR3 in DNA: TGTGCCAGCAGCTCGCAGGGGAATGAAAAACTGTTTTTT. The whole variable domain, filled in from reference TRBV7-9 and TRBJ1-4, reads DTGVSQNPRHKITKRGQNVTFRCDPISEHNRLYWYRQTLGQGPEFLTYFQNEAQLEKSRLLSDRFSAERPKGSFSTLEIQRTEQGDSAMYLCASSSQGNEKLFFGSGTQLSVL.

The J gene is TRBJ2-5, the V gene TRBV28; 8 bases are a match to TRBD2. The CDR3 runs to 15 residues. CDR1 is MDHEN, CDR2 SYDVKM, per germline. Unmatched junction bases numbered 4, after V lost 3 bases and J lost 1 base. CDR3: CASSFVTSGQETQYF. The CDR3 DNA reads as TGTGCCAGCAGTTTTGTCACTAGCGGCCAAGAGACCCAGTACTTC.

The rearrangement links TRBV7-9 to TRBJ1-5; D perhaps matches TRBD1 (5 bases). The CDR3 sequence is 13 residues long. From germline, CDR1 is SEHNR and CDR2 FQNEAQ (reference sequence). V was trimmed by 5 bases and J by 5 bases, leaving 10 bases between them. CDR3 region: CASSAGTYQPQHF. The CDR3 DNA reads TGTGCCAGCAGCGCGGGGACCTATCAGCCCCAGCATTTT.

The rearrangement joins TRBV28 to TRBJ1-1; TRBD1 matches 9 bases. The CDR3 has 16 residues. Germline V gene data show CDR1 as MDHEN and CDR2 as SYDVKM. The J segment lost 1 base and the V segment lost 2 bases, leaving 5 bases of the junction unmatched. The CDR3 DNA follows: TGTGCCAGCAGTTTAGGGGACAGGGTAGGGAACACTGAAGCTTTCTTT. Its protein product is CASSLGDRVGNTEAFF.

The chain is built from TRBV18 and TRBJ2-1; perhaps TRBD1 as D (5 bases). Trimming cost V 3 bases and J 2 bases, with 17 bases left between them. Germline V gene data show CDR1 as KGHSH and CDR2 as LQKENI. CDR3 length: 17 amino acids. The CDR3 region is CASSPVYRILTYNEQFF. The CDR3 nucleotides read TGTGCCAGCTCACCCGTTTACAGGATTTTAACCTACAATGAGCAGTTCTTC.

The chain recombines TRBV28 with TRBJ1-2, with 8 bases matching TRBD1. Per the germline V gene, CDR1 is MDHEN and CDR2 is SYDVKM. Losses at the gene ends were 7 bases for V and 5 bases for J; bases not matched to a gene: 3. This CDR3 has 12 residues. The CDR3 coding sequence is TGTGCCAGCACTAGACAGGGGTATGGCTACACCTTC. It translates to CASTRQGYGYTF.